These T cell receptor beta chains were read from a single sample in a study of PD-1 blockade in classical Hodgkin lymphoma. The assay was immunoSEQ multiplex PCR, and TCRdb's table has in-frame clones only and misses some. The repertoire includes tens of thousands of clones, 78% of them detected once, and roughly 35% sits in the top ten. This material consisted of peripheral blood mononuclear cells (PBMCs), taken before the fourth cycle of nivolumab. The origin of the receptors is a human donor with classical Hodgkin lymphoma. Each CDR3 is given with its conserved first and last residue. A D gene is named only where the DNA matches it firmly.

>TRBJ2-1|TRBD2|TRBV5-1
CASSPLTSGGAGDEQFF
TGCGCCAGCAGCCCCCTGACTAGCGGGGGGGCGGGCGATGAGCAGTTCTTC
>TRBJ1-6|.|TRBV6-9
CASSLLSGWCKNSPLHF
TGTGCCAGCAGCCTATTGTCGGGGTGGTGCAAGAATTCACCCCTCCACTTT
>TRBJ1-2|.|TRBV21-1
CASLTMHYGYTF
TGTGCCAGCCTGACCATGCACTATGGCTACACCTTC
>TRBJ1-1|.|TRBV5-1
CASSFDIPGNTEAFF
TGCGCCAGCAGCTTTGACATCCCCGGGAACACTGAAGCTTTCTTT
>TRBJ1-2|.|TRBV29-1
CSGRDGEYGYTF
TGCAGCGGACGGGACGGCGAATATGGCTACACCTTC
>TRBJ2-7|.|TRBV21-1
CASSKEIRYRDTGQYF
TGTGCCAGCAGCAAAGAGATAAGGTACCGGGACACAGGGCAGTACTTC
>TRBJ2-5|TRBD1|TRBV28
CASSWGTGGRETQYF
TGTGCCAGCAGTTGGGGGACAGGAGGGAGGGAGACCCAGTACTTC
>TRBJ1-2|TRBD1|TRBV7-2
CASSLERQGFYGYTF
TGTGCCAGCAGCTTGGAAAGACAGGGATTCTATGGCTACACCTTC
>TRBJ2-2|TRBD1|TRBV29-1
CSVGIDRADTGELFF
TGCAGCGTGGGAATCGACAGGGCGGACACCGGGGAGCTGTTTTTT
>TRBJ2-6|.|TRBV27
CASSLGGYSGANVLTF
TGTGCCAGCAGTTTAGGGGGATACTCTGGGGCCAACGTCCTGACTTTC
>TRBJ1-5|.|TRBV7-6
CASSLGGNLNQPQHF
TGTGCCAGCAGCTTAGGAGGGAACCTGAATCAGCCCCAGCATTTT
>TRBJ1-4|TRBD1|TRBV5-1
CASSSTGQRVKLFF
TGCGCCAGCAGCTCGACAGGGCAGCGCGTAAAACTGTTTTTT